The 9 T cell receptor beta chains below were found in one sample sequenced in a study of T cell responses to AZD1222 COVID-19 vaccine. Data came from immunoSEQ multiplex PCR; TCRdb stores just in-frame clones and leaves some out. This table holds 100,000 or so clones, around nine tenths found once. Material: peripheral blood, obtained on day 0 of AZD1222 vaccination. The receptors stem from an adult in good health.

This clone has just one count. This CDR3 reads CASSFRTSGSVYEQYF. CDR3 in DNA: TGTGCCAGCAGCTTCCGGACTAGCGGGAGTGTATACGAGCAGTACTTC. This sequence joins TRBV7-9 and TRBJ2-7; 13 bases line up with TRBD2. V trimming: 3 bases; J trimming: 4 bases; junction bases outside the gene matches: 6. In germline, CDR1 is SEHNR, CDR2 FQNEAQ (reference sequence). The CDR3 has 16 residues.

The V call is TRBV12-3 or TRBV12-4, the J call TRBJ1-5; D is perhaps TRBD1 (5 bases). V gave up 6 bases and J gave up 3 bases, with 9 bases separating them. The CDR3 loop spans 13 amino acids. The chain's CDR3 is CASSLTDNQPQHF. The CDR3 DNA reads TGTGCCAGCAGCCTGACAGACAATCAGCCCCAGCATTTT.

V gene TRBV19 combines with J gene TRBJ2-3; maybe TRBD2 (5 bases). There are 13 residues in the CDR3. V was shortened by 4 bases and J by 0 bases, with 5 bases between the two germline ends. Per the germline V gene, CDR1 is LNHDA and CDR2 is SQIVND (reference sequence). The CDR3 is CASSSGSTDTQYF. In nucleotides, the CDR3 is TGTGCCAGTAGTAGCGGGAGCACAGATACGCAGTATTTT.

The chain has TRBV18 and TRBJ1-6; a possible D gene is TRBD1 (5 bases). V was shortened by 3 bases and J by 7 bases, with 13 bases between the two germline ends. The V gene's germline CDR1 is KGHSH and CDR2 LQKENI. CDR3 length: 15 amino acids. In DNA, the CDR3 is TGTGCCAGCTCACCGGGACGTGACGCCAATTCACCCCTCCACTTT. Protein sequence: CASSPGRDANSPLHF.

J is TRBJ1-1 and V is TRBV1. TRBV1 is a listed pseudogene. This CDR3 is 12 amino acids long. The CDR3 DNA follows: TGCACCAGCAGCCAGAGGGGAAGTGAAGCTTTCTTT. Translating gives CTSSQRGSEAFF.

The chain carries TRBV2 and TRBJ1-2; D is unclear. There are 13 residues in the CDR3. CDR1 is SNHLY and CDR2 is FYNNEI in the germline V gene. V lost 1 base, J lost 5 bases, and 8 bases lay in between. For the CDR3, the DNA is TGTGCCAGCAGTGAAGGGCAAGCATATGGCTACACCTTC. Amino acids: CASSEGQAYGYTF.

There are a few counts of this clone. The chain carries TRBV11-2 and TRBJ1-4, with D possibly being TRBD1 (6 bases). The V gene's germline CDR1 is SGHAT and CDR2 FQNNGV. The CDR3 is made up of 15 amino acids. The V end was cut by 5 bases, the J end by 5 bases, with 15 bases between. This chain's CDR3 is CASSIRQAENEKLFF. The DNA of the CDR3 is TGTGCCAGCAGCATCAGACAGGCAGAGAATGAAAAACTGTTTTTT.

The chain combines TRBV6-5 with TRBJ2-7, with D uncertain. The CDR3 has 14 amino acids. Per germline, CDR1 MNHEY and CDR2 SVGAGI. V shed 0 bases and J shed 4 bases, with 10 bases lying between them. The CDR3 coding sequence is TGTGCCAGCAGTTACTCGATCCAAGGATACGAGCAGTACTTC. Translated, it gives CASSYSIQGYEQYF.

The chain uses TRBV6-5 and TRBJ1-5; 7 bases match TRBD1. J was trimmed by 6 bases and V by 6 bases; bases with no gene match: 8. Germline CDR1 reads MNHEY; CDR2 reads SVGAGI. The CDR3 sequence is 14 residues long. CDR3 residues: CASRGQQGGQPQHF. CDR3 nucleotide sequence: TGTGCCAGCAGGGGACAGCAAGGGGGTCAGCCCCAGCATTTT.